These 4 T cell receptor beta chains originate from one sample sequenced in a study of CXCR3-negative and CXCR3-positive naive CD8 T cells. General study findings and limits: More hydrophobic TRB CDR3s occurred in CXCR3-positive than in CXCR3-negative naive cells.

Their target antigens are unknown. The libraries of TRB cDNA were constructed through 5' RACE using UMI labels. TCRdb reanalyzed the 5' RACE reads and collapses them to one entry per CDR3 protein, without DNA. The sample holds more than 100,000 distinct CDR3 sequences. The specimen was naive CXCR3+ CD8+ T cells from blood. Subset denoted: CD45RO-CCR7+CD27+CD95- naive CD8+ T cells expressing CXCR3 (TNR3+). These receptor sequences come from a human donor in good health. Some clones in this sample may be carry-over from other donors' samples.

The CDR3 here is CASRPALLDSRGGEQFF. The genes are TRBV5-1 and TRBJ2-1; the D call of TRBD2 rests on TCRdb alone, since no DNA is present to check it. The CDR3 runs 17 residues. Germline V lookup: CDR1 SGHRS, CDR2 YFSETQ. Full variable domain (outside the CDR3, taken from reference TRBV5-1 and TRBJ2-1): KAGVTQTPRYLIKTRGQQVTLSCSPISGHRSVSWYQQTPGQGLQFLFEYFSETQRNKGNFPGRFSGRQFSNSRSEMNVSTLELGDSALYLCASRPALLDSRGGEQFFGPGTRLTVL.

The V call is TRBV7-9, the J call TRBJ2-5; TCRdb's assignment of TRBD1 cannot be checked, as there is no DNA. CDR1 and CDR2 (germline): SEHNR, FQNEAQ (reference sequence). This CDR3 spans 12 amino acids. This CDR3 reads CASIQGGETQYF.

The CDR3 sequence: CSGKVSYTDTQYF. The chain employs TRBV29-1 and TRBJ2-3. Germline CDR1 is SQVTM and CDR2 is ANQGSEA. This CDR3 is built from 13 residues.

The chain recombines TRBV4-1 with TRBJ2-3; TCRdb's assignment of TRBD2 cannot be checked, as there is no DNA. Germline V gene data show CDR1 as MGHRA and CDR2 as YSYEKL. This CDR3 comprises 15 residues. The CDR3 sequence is CASSLDSGLTDTQYF.